The 2 T cell receptor beta chains below come from one sample, sequenced in a study of CD8+CD57+ T cells in acquired aplastic anemia. By flow cytometry, patients selected for sequencing had shown an expansion of CD8+CD57+ cells. Using genomic DNA as the template, TCR beta VDJ and CDR3 profiling was carried out. Via MiXCR, TCRdb re-called the reads, giving one row per CDR3 protein. Of more than 150,000 distinct CDR3 sequences in the sample, about half are singletons; the top ten hold about 2.9%. Material: sorted CD4+, CD8+, or CD8+CD57+ T cells (not recorded which) from PBMCs. The receptors stem from a human donor with aplastic anemia.

In regard to this clonotype: The CDR3 does not end in the conserved phenylalanine or tryptophan, so this is likely a read error. V and J are TRBV7-9 and TRBJ2-1; maybe TRBD2 (6 bases). This CDR3 region has 13 residues. Germline CDR1 SEHNR, CDR2 FQNEAQ (reference sequence). V dropped 5 bases and J dropped 10 bases, with 15 bases sitting between them. CDR3 sequence: CASSQGAGREQFL. The CDR3 nucleotides are TGTGCCAGCAGCCAAGGGGCGGGAAGAGAGCAGTTCCTC.

This chain connects TRBV9 to TRBJ2-1, with 8 bases that match TRBD1. Trimming removed 5 bases from V and 0 bases from J; junction bases left unmatched: 4. Germline V gives CDR1 SGDLS, CDR2 YYNGEE. The CDR3 covers 15 residues. The CDR3: CASSRDRSSYNEQFF. The CDR3 DNA reads TGTGCCAGCAGTCGGGACAGGAGCTCCTACAATGAGCAGTTCTTC.